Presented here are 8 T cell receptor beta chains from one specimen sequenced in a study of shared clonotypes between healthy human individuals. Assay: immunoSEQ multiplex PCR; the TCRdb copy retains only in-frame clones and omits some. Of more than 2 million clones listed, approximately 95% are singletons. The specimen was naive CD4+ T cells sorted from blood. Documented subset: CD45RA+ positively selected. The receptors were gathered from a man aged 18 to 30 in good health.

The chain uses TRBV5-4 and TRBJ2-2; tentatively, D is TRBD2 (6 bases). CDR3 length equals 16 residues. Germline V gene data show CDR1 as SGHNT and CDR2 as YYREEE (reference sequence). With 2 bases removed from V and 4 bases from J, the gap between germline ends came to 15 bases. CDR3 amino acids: CASSLAVAEITGELFF. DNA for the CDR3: TGTGCCAGCAGCTTAGCGGTAGCGGAAATCACCGGGGAGCTGTTTTTT.

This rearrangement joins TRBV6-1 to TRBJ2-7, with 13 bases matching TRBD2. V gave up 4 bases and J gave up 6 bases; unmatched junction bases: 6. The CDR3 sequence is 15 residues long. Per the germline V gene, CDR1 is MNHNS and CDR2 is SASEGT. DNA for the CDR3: TGTGCCAGCAGTGCCGGACTAGCGGGAGTCTCCGAGCAGTACTTC. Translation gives CASSAGLAGVSEQYF.

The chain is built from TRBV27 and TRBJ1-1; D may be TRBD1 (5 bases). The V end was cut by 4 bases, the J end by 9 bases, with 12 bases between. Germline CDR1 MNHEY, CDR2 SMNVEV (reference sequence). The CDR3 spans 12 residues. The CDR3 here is CASSSGPGQAFF. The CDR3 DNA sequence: TGTGCCAGCAGTTCAGGTCCGGGACAAGCTTTCTTT.

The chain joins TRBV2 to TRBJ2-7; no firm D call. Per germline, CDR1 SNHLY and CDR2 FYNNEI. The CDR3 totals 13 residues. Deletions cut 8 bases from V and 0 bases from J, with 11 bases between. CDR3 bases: TGTGCCAGCCTTGAGGAGAGCTCCTACGAGCAGTACTTC. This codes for CASLEESSYEQYF.

The CDR3 sequence: CASIPSGADTQYF. CDR3 sequence (DNA): TGTGCCAGCATTCCGAGCGGGGCGGATACGCAGTATTTT. This chain uses TRBV6-5 with TRBJ2-3; TRBD2 aligns across 7 bases. Germline loops: CDR1 MNHEY, CDR2 SVGAGI. J gave up 6 bases and V 7 bases, and 7 bases lay outside the gene matches. The CDR3 runs 13 residues.

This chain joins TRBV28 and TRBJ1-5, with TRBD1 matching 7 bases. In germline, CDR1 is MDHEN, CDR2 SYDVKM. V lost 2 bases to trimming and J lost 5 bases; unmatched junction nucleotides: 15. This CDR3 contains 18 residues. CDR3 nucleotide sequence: TGTGCCAGCAGTTTAGGGAAAACAGGGGCAGGGTTGTATCAGCCCCAGCATTTT. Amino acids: CASSLGKTGAGLYQPQHF.

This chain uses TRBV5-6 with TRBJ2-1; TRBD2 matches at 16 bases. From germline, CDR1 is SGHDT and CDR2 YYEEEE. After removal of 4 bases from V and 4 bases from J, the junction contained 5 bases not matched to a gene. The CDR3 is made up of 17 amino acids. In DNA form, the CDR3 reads TGTGCCAGCAGCCGAGTGGGACTAGCGGGAGGGTACAATGAGCAGTTCTTC. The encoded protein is CASSRVGLAGGYNEQFF.

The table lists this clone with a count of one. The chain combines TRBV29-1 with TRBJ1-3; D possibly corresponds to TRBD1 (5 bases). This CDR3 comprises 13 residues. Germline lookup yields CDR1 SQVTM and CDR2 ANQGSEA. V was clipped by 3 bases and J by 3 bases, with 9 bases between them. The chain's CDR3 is CSVEGRDGNTIYF. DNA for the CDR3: TGCAGCGTTGAGGGCAGGGATGGAAACACCATATATTTT.